This passage covers 30 T cell receptor beta chains from one sample sequenced in a study of shared clonotypes between healthy human individuals. As defined, naive CD8 cells were CD45RO-negative and positively selected for CCR7, with terminally differentiated effector memory CD45RA+ cells excluded. The protocol was immunoSEQ multiplex PCR, while the TCRdb copy is restricted to in-frame clones and leaves out a portion. The sample lists approximately 600,000 clones, 85% to 95% occurring once. The sequencing input was naive CD8+ T cells sorted from blood. Receptors originate from a young woman in good health.

The V call is TRBV28, the J call TRBJ1-6; 10 bases line up with TRBD1. The CDR3 totals 15 residues. Germline V gives CDR1 MDHEN, CDR2 SYDVKM. Germline trimming cut 6 bases from V and 8 bases from J; bases unmatched to any gene: 7. The CDR3 coding sequence is TGTGCCAGCAGCCGGGACAGGGGAAGGTATTCACCCCTCCACTTT. Translation: CASSRDRGRYSPLHF.

The chain combines TRBV12-5 with TRBJ2-3; 12 bases agree with TRBD1. CDR1 LGHNT and CDR2 FRNRAP come from the germline V gene. This CDR3 comprises 18 residues. V dropped 3 bases and J dropped 6; count of bases not matched to a gene: 13. CDR3: CASGFTLGTGGHGDTQYF. In nucleotides, the CDR3 is TGTGCTAGTGGTTTTACACTCGGGACAGGGGGCCACGGTGATACGCAGTATTTT.

This clone was counted a single time. The rearrangement links TRBV7-6 to TRBJ2-6, with D unresolved. This CDR3 contains 17 residues. Trimming left V 2 bases short and J 2 bases short, with 13 bases between. Per germline, CDR1 SGHVS and CDR2 FNYEAQ. The CDR3 region is CASSLSFRSPGANVLTF. The DNA for the CDR3 is TGTGCCAGCAGCTTATCCTTTAGGTCTCCTGGGGCCAACGTCCTGACTTTC.

The table lists this clone with a count of one. J is TRBJ2-7 and V is TRBV13; maybe TRBD1 (6 bases). Between the trimmed V and J ends, which lost 3 bases and 4 bases, there was a span of 19 bases. CDR3 length: 16 residues. Germline-derived CDR1 and CDR2 are PRHDT and FYEKMQ (reference sequence). The CDR3 loop is CASSFFSGGRSYEQYF. CDR3 in DNA: TGTGCCAGCAGCTTTTTCTCTGGGGGCCGGTCTTACGAGCAGTACTTC.

The gene calls are TRBV7-9 and TRBJ2-3, with D maybe TRBD2 (5 bases). Germline lookup yields CDR1 SEHNR and CDR2 FQNEAQ (reference sequence). Trimming took 5 bases from V and 5 from J, leaving 11 bases between them. CDR3 length equals 13 residues. Here the CDR3 reads CASSVTAGDTQYF. In DNA, the CDR3 is TGTGCCAGCAGCGTCACGGCGGGAGATACGCAGTATTTT. Full variable domain (missing parts from reference TRBV7-9 and TRBJ2-3): DTGVSQNPRHKITKRGQNVTFRCDPISEHNRLYWYRQTLGQGPEFLTYFQNEAQLEKSRLLSDRFSAERPKGSFSTLEIQRTEQGDSAMYLCASSVTAGDTQYFGPGTRLTVL.

V is TRBV30 and J is TRBJ2-7, with D perhaps given as TRBD1 or TRBD2 (5 bases each). Germline lookup yields CDR1 GTSNPN and CDR2 SVGIG (reference sequence). CDR3 length: 11 residues. V was trimmed by 0 bases and J by 6 bases, leaving 6 bases between them. The DNA for the CDR3 is TGTGCCTGGAGTGTGGGGGTCGAGCAGTACTTC. It codes for CAWSVGVEQYF.

The chain uses TRBV19 and TRBJ2-7; TRBD2 might be the D (6 bases). The V and J ends lost 1 base and 2 bases respectively, with 9 bases between them. Germline loops: CDR1 LNHDA, CDR2 SQIVND (reference sequence). This CDR3 is 14 amino acids long. The CDR3 bases are TGTGCCAGTAGTATAGCGGGAGAAACCTACGAGCAGTACTTC. Its translation is CASSIAGETYEQYF.

This clone came up once. The chain links TRBV11-2 to TRBJ2-1, with D maybe TRBD2 (8 bases). Trimming took 6 bases from V and 8 from J, leaving 20 bases between them. This CDR3 region has 15 residues. Germline values: CDR1 SGHAT, CDR2 FQNNGV. CDR3 sequence reads: CASRPGTAGGDEQFF. Written as DNA, the CDR3 is TGTGCCAGCAGACCAGGGACAGCCGGGGGGGATGAGCAGTTCTTC.

The rearrangement uses TRBV14 and TRBJ1-1; a possible D gene is TRBD1 (5 bases). Germline-derived CDR1 and CDR2 are SGHDN and FVKESK. CDR3 length: 21 amino acids. The germline V and J ends were trimmed by 0 bases and 9 bases, with 35 bases remaining between them. CDR3 protein: CASSQDIGRVLGLDDSSQAFF. The CDR3 DNA reads TGTGCCAGCAGCCAAGATATTGGGCGGGTTTTGGGGCTTGACGATAGCTCGCAAGCTTTCTTT.

This clone was seen just once. This rearrangement joins TRBV29-1 to TRBJ1-4, with 8 bases lining up with TRBD1. The V and J ends lost 7 bases and 6 bases, in that order; junction bases with no gene match: 16. The CDR3 spans 16 residues. Germline-derived CDR1 and CDR2 are SQVTM and ANQGSEA. Here the CDR3 reads CSAASPGRQGYEKLFF. The CDR3 DNA sequence: TGCAGCGCCGCCTCACCCGGGAGACAGGGGTATGAAAAACTGTTTTTT. Supplemented by reference TRBV29-1 and TRBJ1-4, the full variable domain reads SAVISQKPSRDICQRGTSLTIQCQVDSQVTMMFWYRQQPGQSLTLIATANQGSEATYESGFVIDKFPISRPNLTFSTLTVSNMSPEDSSIYLCSAASPGRQGYEKLFFGSGTQLSVL.

To note about this clone: Distinct nucleotide sequences in the sample also encode this CDR3. The rearrangement uses TRBV28 and TRBJ1-5; TRBD1 agrees at 8 bases. The CDR3 covers 14 residues. The V gene's germline CDR1 is MDHEN and CDR2 SYDVKM. V shed 5 bases and J 4 bases; nucleotides not matched to a gene: 4. The CDR3 coding sequence is TGTGCCAGCAGTCCCGGGACAGGTAATCAGCCCCAGCATTTT. This sequence encodes CASSPGTGNQPQHF.

This rearrangement joins TRBV28 to TRBJ2-1; the D is unclear. CDR3 length: 15 amino acids. V lost 6 bases and J 5 bases, leaving 17 bases between the germline ends. CDR1 and CDR2 from the germline V gene are MDHEN and SYDVKM. The CDR3 region has the DNA TGTGCCAGCAGCTCCACCGACACCCCCCACAATGAGCAGTTCTTC. Translated: CASSSTDTPHNEQFF.

Details on this clone: Other DNA sequences in this specimen translate into the identical CDR3. V gene TRBV2 combines with J gene TRBJ2-1; no clear D. Germline CDR1 and CDR2: SNHLY and FYNNEI. Trimming cost V 4 bases and J 5 bases, with 9 bases left between them. This CDR3 spans 13 amino acids. CDR3 nucleotide sequence: TGTGCCAGCAGTGCCTGGCGAAACAATGAGCAGTTCTTC. This sequence encodes CASSAWRNNEQFF.

This clone came up once. The rearrangement joins TRBV5-1 to TRBJ2-7; D possibly matches TRBD1 or TRBD2 (6 bases each). The ends were cut back, 0 bases at V and 5 bases at J, with 12 bases in the middle. This CDR3 has 14 amino acids. Germline V gene data show CDR1 as SGHRS and CDR2 as YFSETQ. The CDR3 sequence: CASSLGGALHEQYF. The DNA for the CDR3 is TGCGCCAGCAGCTTGGGGGGGGCCCTCCACGAGCAGTACTTC.

This chain uses TRBV6-5 with TRBJ1-2; perhaps TRBD1 as D (5 bases). With 5 bases removed from V and 2 bases from J, the gap between germline ends came to 12 bases. This CDR3 has 14 residues. From germline, CDR1 is MNHEY and CDR2 SVGAGI. In nucleotides, the CDR3 is TGTGCCAGCAGTCCACTGACAGAAAACTATGGCTACACCTTC. Protein sequence: CASSPLTENYGYTF.

This chain connects TRBV5-8 to TRBJ2-1, with D perhaps TRBD2 (5 bases). The CDR3 is 14 residues long. The germline V gene encodes CDR1 SGHTS and CDR2 YDEGEE. V was clipped by 0 bases and J by 7 bases, with 11 bases between them. CDR3 in amino acids: CASSLGGLLNEQFF. CDR3 bases: TGTGCCAGCAGCTTGGGAGGGCTCTTGAATGAGCAGTTCTTC. Based on the CDR3 plus reference TRBV5-8 and TRBJ2-1, the full variable domain is EAGVTQSPTHLIKTRGQQATLRCSPISGHTSVYWYQQALGLGLQFLLWYDEGEERNRGNFPPRFSGRQFPNYSSELNVNALELEDSALYLCASSLGGLLNEQFFGPGTRLTVL.

This chain links TRBV5-3 with TRBJ2-3; D remains ambiguous. TRBV5-3 is assigned to the ORF class and has an uncertain function. The CDR3 extends over 14 amino acids. V shed 0 bases and J shed 6 bases, with 11 bases lying between them. CDR3 region: CARSLGSRKDTQYF. The CDR3 DNA follows: TGTGCCAGAAGCTTGGGTTCTAGGAAGGATACGCAGTATTTT.

The gene calls are TRBV6-5 and TRBJ2-1; no firm D call. The germline V and J ends were trimmed by 2 bases and 5 bases, with 16 bases remaining between them. The V gene's germline CDR1 is MNHEY and CDR2 SVGAGI. The CDR3 is 16 residues long. CDR3 bases: TGTGCCAGCAGTTACGGCTCAGGACCCACAAACAATGAGCAGTTCTTC. This gives the protein CASSYGSGPTNNEQFF.

The rearrangement uses TRBV13 and TRBJ2-2; 10 bases fit TRBD2. The length of the CDR3 is 14 residues. The V gene end was trimmed by 5 bases and the J gene end by 5 bases; junction bases not matched to a gene: 2. Germline V gene sequence: CDR1 PRHDT, CDR2 FYEKMQ (reference sequence). Written as DNA, the CDR3 is TGTGCCAGCAGCCCGGGACTAGCGACCGGGGAGCTGTTTTTT. Amino acid sequence: CASSPGLATGELFF.

This clone was detected a few times. The chain couples TRBV7-8 to TRBJ1-5; no reliable D call. The CDR3 covers 15 residues. Per the germline V gene, CDR1 is SGHVS and CDR2 is FQNEAQ. With 4 bases removed from V and 7 bases from J, the gap between germline ends came to 17 bases. CDR3 DNA: TGTGCCAGCAGCTCCCTGGGGTCGGACGTGCAGCCCCAGCATTTT. It codes for CASSSLGSDVQPQHF.

The chain recombines TRBV4-2 with TRBJ2-7, with D possibly being TRBD2 (5 bases). The CDR3 runs to 16 residues. The germline V and J ends were trimmed by 0 bases and 0 bases, with 12 bases remaining between them. The germline V gene encodes CDR1 LGHNA and CDR2 YNFKEQ. This CDR3 is CASSQDMAGSSYEQYF. As DNA, the CDR3 is TGTGCCAGCAGCCAAGATATGGCGGGTAGCTCCTACGAGCAGTACTTC.

This chain connects TRBV28 to TRBJ1-2; D not resolved. The CDR3 has 13 amino acids. Between the trimmed V and J ends, which lost 6 bases and 3 bases, there was a span of 11 bases. Germline V gene data show CDR1 as MDHEN and CDR2 as SYDVKM. CDR3 loop: CASRRIPDYGYTF. The CDR3 DNA sequence: TGTGCCAGCAGGAGGATTCCCGACTATGGCTACACCTTC.

V usage is TRBV7-8 and J usage is TRBJ1-3; D perhaps matches TRBD1 (6 bases). CDR1 and CDR2 (germline): SGHVS, FQNEAQ. The V and J ends lost 8 bases and 2 bases respectively, with 16 bases between them. This CDR3 spans 15 amino acids. DNA of the CDR3: TGTGCCAGCCGGACTGGCAGGGGCGCTGGAAACACCATATATTTT. It is translated as CASRTGRGAGNTIYF.

This clone was observed once. The CDR3, as DNA: TGTGCCAGCAATGACGGGATTAGCGGGATGGGCCCCTACGAGCAGTACTTC. Protein product: CASNDGISGMGPYEQYF. The chain recombines TRBV28 with TRBJ2-7, with TRBD2 matching 8 bases. The ends lost 7 bases at V and 2 bases at J; junction bases unmatched: 16. The CDR3 consists of 17 residues. Germline V gene data show CDR1 as MDHEN and CDR2 as SYDVKM.

V is TRBV6-6 and J is TRBJ2-1; 13 nucleotides agree with TRBD2. V shed 3 bases and J 9 bases; nucleotides not matched to a gene: 8. Per the germline V gene, CDR1 is MNHNY and CDR2 is SVGAGI (reference sequence). The CDR3 is made up of 16 amino acids. The CDR3 protein is CASSYPTSGRGAEQFF. DNA for the CDR3: TGTGCCAGCAGTTATCCTACTAGCGGGAGGGGGGCTGAGCAGTTCTTC.

In this sample, this clone turned up once. The genes are TRBV27 and TRBJ2-7; 10 bases agree with TRBD2. V was clipped by 5 bases and J by 4 bases; unmatched bases: 8. This CDR3 has 15 residues. Germline V gene data show CDR1 as MNHEY and CDR2 as SMNVEV (reference sequence). The CDR3 DNA reads as TGTGCCAGCAGTCCGATGACTAGCGGGTTTTACGAGCAGTACTTC. Its protein product is CASSPMTSGFYEQYF.

The chain recombines TRBV28 with TRBJ2-2, with D maybe TRBD2 (6 bases). The V end was cut by 10 bases, the J end by 3 bases, with 15 bases between. Germline V CDR1 and CDR2: MDHEN, SYDVKM. The CDR3 extends over 14 amino acids. The CDR3 sequence: CATGAGRYTGELFF. The CDR3 coding sequence is TGTGCCACCGGGGCAGGGAGGTACACCGGGGAGCTGTTTTTT.

The chain's CDR3 is CASSLGLAGATDTQYF. The CDR3 bases are TGTGCCAGCAGCTTAGGACTAGCGGGTGCGACAGATACGCAGTATTTT. This rearrangement joins TRBV11-2 to TRBJ2-3; TRBD2 matches 10 bases. Germline assignment: CDR1 SGHAT and CDR2 FQNNGV. J gave up 3 bases and V 1 base, and 4 bases lay outside the gene matches. This CDR3 is built from 16 residues. Full variable domain (outside the CDR3, taken from reference TRBV11-2 and TRBJ2-3): EAGVAQSPRYKIIEKRQSVAFWCNPISGHATLYWYQQILGQGPKLLIQFQNNGVVDDSQLPKDRFSAERLKGVDSTLKIQPAKLEDSAVYLCASSLGLAGATDTQYFGPGTRLTVL.

The V and J genes are TRBV29-1 and TRBJ2-1, with 10 bases matching TRBD1. CDR1 SQVTM and CDR2 ANQGSEA come from the germline V gene. Losses at the gene ends were 6 bases for V and 7 bases for J; bases not matched to a gene: 6. The CDR3 covers 13 residues. The CDR3 DNA follows: TGCAGCGTGACCGGGACAGGGGTTAATGAGCAGTTCTTC. As protein: CSVTGTGVNEQFF.

As concerns this clone: The same CDR3 can be traced to other DNA sequences in this sample. This chain uses TRBV25-1 with TRBJ2-7, with 7 positions matching TRBD2. The CDR3 sequence is 14 residues long. The trim removed 1 base at V and 3 bases at J, leaving 3 bases unmatched. CDR1 and CDR2 (germline): MGHDK, SYGVNS. The CDR3 spells CASSESGGSYEQYF. CDR3 nucleotides: TGTGCCAGCAGTGAATCGGGCGGGAGCTACGAGCAGTACTTC.